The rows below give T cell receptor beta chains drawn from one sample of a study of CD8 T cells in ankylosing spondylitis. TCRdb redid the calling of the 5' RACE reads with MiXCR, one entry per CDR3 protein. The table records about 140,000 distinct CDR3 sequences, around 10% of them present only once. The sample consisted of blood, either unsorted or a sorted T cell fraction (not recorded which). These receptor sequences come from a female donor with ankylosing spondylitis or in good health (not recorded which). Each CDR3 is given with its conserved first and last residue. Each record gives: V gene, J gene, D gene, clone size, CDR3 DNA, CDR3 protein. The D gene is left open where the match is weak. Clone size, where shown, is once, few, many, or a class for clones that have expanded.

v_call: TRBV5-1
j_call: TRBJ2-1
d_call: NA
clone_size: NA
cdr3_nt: TGCGCCAGCAACGACGGAAACAATGAGCAGTTCTTC
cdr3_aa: CASNDGNNEQFF

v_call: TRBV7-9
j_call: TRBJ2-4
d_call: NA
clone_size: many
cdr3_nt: TGTGCCAGCAGCTCGGAGGAGCTAGCCAAAAACATTCAGTACTTC
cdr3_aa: CASSSEELAKNIQYF

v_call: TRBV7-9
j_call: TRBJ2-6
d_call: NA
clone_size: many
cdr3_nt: TGTGCCAGCGACAGGTTGTTCTCTGGGGCCAACGTCCTGACTTTC
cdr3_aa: CASDRLFSGANVLTF

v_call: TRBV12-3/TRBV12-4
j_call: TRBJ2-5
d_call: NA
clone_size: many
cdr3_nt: TGTGCCAGCGGCCCGAGGTGGGAGACCCAGTACTTC
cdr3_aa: CASGPRWETQYF

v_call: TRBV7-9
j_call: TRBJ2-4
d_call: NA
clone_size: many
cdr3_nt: TGTGCCAGCAGCTTGGAGGGCAACATTCAGTACTTC
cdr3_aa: CASSLEGNIQYF

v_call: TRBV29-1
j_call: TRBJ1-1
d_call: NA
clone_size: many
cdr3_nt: TGCAGCGTTGTTGGCCCGAGCGCTGAAGCTTTCTTT
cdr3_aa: CSVVGPSAEAFF

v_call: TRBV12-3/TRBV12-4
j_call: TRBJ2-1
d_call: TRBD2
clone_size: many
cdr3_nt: TGTGCCAGCAGTTTAGCCCCCGGGGGGAACAATGAGCAGTTCTTC
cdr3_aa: CASSLAPGGNNEQFF

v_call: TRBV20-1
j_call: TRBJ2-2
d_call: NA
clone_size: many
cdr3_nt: TGCAGTGCTAGGGGCGGGAACACCGGGGAGCTGTTTTTT
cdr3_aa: CSARGGNTGELFF

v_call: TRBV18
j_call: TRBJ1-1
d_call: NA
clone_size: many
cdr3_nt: TGTGCCAGCTCACCTGGAACTGAAGCTTTCTTT
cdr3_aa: CASSPGTEAFF

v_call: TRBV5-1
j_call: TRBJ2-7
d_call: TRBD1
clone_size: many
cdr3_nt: TGCGCCAGCAATCAGGACAGGGGAAACTACGAGCAGTACTTC
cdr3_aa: CASNQDRGNYEQYF

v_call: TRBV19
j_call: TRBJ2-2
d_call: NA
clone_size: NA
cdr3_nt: TGTGCCACCGGAGGTAGCGGTTACACCGGGGAGCTGTTTTTT
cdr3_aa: CATGGSGYTGELFF

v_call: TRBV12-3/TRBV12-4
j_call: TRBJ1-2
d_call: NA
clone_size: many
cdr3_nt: TGTGCCAGCACTCCTGAAGACAGCCCCTTCTATGGCTACACCTTC
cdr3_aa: CASTPEDSPFYGYTF

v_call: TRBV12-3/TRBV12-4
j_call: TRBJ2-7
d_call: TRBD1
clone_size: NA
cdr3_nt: TGTGCCAGCAGTTTAGGGGGACAGGAGCAGATCGGTCAGTACTTC
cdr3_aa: CASSLGGQEQIGQYF

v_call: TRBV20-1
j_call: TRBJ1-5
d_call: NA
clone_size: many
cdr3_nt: TGCAGTGCTCATTCCCTCTCGACAGCCTATAGCAATCAGCCCCAGCATTTT
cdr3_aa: CSAHSLSTAYSNQPQHF

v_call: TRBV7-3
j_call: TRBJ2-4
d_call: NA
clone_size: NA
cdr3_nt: TGTGCCAGCAGCGGAGGGGACGCGGGCAAAAACATTCAGTACTTC
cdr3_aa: CASSGGDAGKNIQYF

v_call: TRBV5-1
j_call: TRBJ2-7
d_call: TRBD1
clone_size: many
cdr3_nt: TGCGCCAGCAGCCAAACTCCGGGACAGGGGGCTTACGAGCAGTACTTC
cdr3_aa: CASSQTPGQGAYEQYF

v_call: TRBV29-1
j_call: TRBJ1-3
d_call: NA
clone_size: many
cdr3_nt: TGCAGCGTTGTAGCAGGCACTGGAAACACCATATATTTT
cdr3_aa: CSVVAGTGNTIYF

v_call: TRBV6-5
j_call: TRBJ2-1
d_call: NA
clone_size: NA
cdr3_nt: TGTGCCAGCAGTTACAAAGGGGGCTCCTACAATGAGCAGTTCTTC
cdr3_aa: CASSYKGGSYNEQFF

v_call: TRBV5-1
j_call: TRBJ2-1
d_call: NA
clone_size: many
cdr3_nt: TGCGCCAGCAGCCCGTACAGGGATTTCCGCTACAATGAGCAGTTCTTC
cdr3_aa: CASSPYRDFRYNEQFF

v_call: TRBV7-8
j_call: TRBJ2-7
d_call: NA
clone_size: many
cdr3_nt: TGTGCCAGCAGCACCTCGGACAGGCGGGGCGAGCAGTACTTC
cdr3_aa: CASSTSDRRGEQYF

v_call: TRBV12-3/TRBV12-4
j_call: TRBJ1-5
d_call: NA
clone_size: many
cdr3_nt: TGTGCCAGCAGTTTAGGGGGTCAGCCCCAGCATTTT
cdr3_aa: CASSLGGQPQHF

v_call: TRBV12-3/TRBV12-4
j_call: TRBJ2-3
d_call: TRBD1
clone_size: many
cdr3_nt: TGTGCCAGCAGGAACCGGGACAGGCCGTCAGATACGCAGTATTTT
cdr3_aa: CASRNRDRPSDTQYF

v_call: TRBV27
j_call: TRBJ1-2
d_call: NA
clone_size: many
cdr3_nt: TGTGCCAGCAGTTTATCGGGGGCGAGTGGCTACACCTTC
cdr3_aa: CASSLSGASGYTF

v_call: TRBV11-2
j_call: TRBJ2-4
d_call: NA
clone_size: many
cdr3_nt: TGTGCCAGCAGCTTAGGGCAGGGTACCAAAAACATTCAGTACTTC
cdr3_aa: CASSLGQGTKNIQYF

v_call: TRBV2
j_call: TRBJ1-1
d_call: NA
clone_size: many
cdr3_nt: TGTGCCAGCATAGGGCAGGGGATGAACACTGAAGCTTTCTTT
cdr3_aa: CASIGQGMNTEAFF

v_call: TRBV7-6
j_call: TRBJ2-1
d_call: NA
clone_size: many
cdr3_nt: TGTGCCAGCAGCTCCTTCCTTGGCAATGAGCAGTTCTTC
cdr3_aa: CASSSFLGNEQFF

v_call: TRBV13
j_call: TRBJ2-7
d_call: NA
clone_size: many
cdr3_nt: TGTGCCAGCAGCTCGCTACAGGCGTCGAGCTCCTACGAGCAGTACTTC
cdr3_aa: CASSSLQASSSYEQYF

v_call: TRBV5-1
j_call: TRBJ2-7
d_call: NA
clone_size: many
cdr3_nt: TGCGCCAGCAGCACGGACTCATTCTCCTACGAGCAGTACTTC
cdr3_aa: CASSTDSFSYEQYF

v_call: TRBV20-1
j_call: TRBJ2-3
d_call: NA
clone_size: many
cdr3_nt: TGCAGTGCTAGAAAAGGGGACTTGGGGACAGATACGCAGTATTTT
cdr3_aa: CSARKGDLGTDTQYF

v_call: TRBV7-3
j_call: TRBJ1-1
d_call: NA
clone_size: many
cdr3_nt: TGTGCCAGCAGCTTAACACGGAACACTGAAGCTTTCTTT
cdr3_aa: CASSLTRNTEAFF

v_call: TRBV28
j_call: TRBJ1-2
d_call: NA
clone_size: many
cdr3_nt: TGTGCCGCCCTTAGGTCGGGCACCAACTATGGCTACACCTTC
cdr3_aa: CAALRSGTNYGYTF

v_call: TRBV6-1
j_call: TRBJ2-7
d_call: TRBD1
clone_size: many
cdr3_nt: TGTGCCAGCCTCCCGACAGGGGGGGCATACGAGCAGTACTTC
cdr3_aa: CASLPTGGAYEQYF

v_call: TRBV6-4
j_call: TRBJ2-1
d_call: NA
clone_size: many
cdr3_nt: TGTGCCAGCAGTGGCCCAGGAGGCGAGCAGTTCTTC
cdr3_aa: CASSGPGGEQFF

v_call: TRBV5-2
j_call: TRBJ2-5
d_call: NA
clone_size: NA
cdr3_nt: TGTGCCAGCAACGATCTAGCGGGGTGGGAAGAGACCCAGTACTTC
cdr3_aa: CASNDLAGWEETQYF

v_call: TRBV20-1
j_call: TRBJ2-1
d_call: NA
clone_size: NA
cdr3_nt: TGCAGTGGGAAGAGGGGGGGGAGCGGTGATGAGCAGTTCTTC
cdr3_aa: CSGKRGGSGDEQFF

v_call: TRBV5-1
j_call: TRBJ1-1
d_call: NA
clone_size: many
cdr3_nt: TGTGCCAGCAGTTTGGGCGGAGTGAACACTGAAGCTTTCTTT
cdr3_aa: CASSLGGVNTEAFF

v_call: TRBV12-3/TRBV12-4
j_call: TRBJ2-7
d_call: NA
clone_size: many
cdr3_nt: TGTGCCAGCAGTTTACACCCGGGTTACGAGCAGTACTTC
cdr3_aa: CASSLHPGYEQYF

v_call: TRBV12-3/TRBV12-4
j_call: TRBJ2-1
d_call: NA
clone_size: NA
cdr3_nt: TGTGCCAGCAGTTTGGCCAGCGGTACTTACAATGAGCAGTTCTTC
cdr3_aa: CASSLASGTYNEQFF

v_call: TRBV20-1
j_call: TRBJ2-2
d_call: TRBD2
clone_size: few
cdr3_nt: TGCAGTGCTAGTTACCTAGCGGGAGGAACCGGGGAGCTGTTTTTT
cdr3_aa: CSASYLAGGTGELFF

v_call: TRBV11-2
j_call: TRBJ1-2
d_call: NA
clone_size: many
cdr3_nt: TGTGCCAGCAGTAAAATGGAAGGGCAGTCTTCTAACTATGGCTACACCTTC
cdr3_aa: CASSKMEGQSSNYGYTF

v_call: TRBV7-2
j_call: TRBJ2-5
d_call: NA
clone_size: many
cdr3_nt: TGTGCCAGCAGCTTAGTTCCTGGATCGAGCTACCAAGAGACCCAGTACTTC
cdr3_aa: CASSLVPGSSYQETQYF

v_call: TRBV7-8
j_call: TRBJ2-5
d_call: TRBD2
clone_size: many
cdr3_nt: TGTGCCAGCAGCCCGACTAGCGGGGGGCCGTGGGAGACCCAGTACTTC
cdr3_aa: CASSPTSGGPWETQYF

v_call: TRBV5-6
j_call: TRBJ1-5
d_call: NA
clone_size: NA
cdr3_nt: TGTGCCAGCAGCTTGGTGGGTGAGAGCAATCAGCCCCAGCATTTT
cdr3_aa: CASSLVGESNQPQHF

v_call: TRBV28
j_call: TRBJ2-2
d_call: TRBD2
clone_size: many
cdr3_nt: TGTGCCTCCGGGACTAGCGGGGGGGCGAACACCGGGGAGCTGTTTTTT
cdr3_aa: CASGTSGGANTGELFF

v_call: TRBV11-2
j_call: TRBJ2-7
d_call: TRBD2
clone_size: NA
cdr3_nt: TGTGCCAGCAGCTTTCTAGCGGGGGGGCCTCGAGACTACGAGCAGTACTTC
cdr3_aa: CASSFLAGGPRDYEQYF

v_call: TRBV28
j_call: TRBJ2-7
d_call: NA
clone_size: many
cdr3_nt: TGTGCCAGCAGAGGAATTTCCTACGAGCAGTACTTC
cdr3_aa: CASRGISYEQYF

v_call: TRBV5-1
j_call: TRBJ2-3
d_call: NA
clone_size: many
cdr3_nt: TGCGCCAGCAGCTTGGCCGAGTCTGGGGATACGCAGTATTTT
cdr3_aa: CASSLAESGDTQYF

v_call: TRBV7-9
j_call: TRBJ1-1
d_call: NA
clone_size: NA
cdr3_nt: TGTGCCAGCAGCCTGATCACCCAGAACACTGAAGCTTTCTTT
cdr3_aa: CASSLITQNTEAFF

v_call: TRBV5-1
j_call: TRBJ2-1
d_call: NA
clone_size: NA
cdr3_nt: TGCGCCAGCATGGGGCCCCGGAGTGACAATGAGCAGTTCTTC
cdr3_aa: CASMGPRSDNEQFF

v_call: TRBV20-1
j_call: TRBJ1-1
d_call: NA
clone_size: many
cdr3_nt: TGCAGTGCTAGAAAAATGGGAAGCGGGGAGACTGAAGCTTTCTTT
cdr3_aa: CSARKMGSGETEAFF

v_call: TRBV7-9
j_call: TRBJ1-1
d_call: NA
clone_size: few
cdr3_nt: TGTGCCAGCAGCCCCCTGGTCACTGAAGCTTTCTTT
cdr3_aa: CASSPLVTEAFF

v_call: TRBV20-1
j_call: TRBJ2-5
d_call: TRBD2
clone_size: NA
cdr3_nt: TGCAGTGCCGCTGCTAGCGGAGAAGAGACCCAGTACTTC
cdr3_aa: CSAAASGEETQYF

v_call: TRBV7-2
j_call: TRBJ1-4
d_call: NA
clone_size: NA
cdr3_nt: TGTGCCAGCAGCTCGTCGACAACAAGTGAACTGTTTTTT
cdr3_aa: CASSSSTTSELFF

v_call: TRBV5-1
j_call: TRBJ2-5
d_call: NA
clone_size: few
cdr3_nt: TGCGCCAGCAGCCGAGAGGAGACCCAGTACTTC
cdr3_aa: CASSREETQYF

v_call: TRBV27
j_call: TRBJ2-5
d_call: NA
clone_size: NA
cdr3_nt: TGTGCCAGCAGGCGAGGGAGAGAGGAGACCCAGTACTTC
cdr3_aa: CASRRGREETQYF